This T cell receptor beta chain was sequenced in a study of control samples from healthy donors and cancer patients. Measured with immunoSEQ multiplex PCR; TCRdb has only the in-frame clones, and not every one. The data hold about 89,000 clones, with around 86% observed a single time. In this sample, this clone turned up once. Germline CDR1 is SNHLY and CDR2 is FYNNEI. The CDR3 is 15 amino acids. Trimming stripped 6 bases from V and 0 bases from J, with 14 bases between. The sequence came from a young man in good health. V usage is TRBV2 and J usage is TRBJ1-1, with D unclear. Material for sequencing was blood. CDR3 protein: CASSPRSLMNTEAFF. The DNA of the CDR3 is TGTGCCAGCAGCCCCCGGTCTCTGATGAACACTGAAGCTTTCTTT.